This is a list of T cell receptor beta chains from one sample in a study of T cells in Graves' hyperthyroidism and ophthalmopathy. TCRdb itself ran the multiplex PCR reads through MiXCR, one entry per CDR3 protein. Of 250,000 to 350,000 distinct CDR3 sequences in the sample, approximately 21% are singletons; the top ten hold under 65%. Specimen: blood. Every receptor here comes from a man younger than 45 with Graves' ophthalmopathy. Each CDR3 is given with its conserved first and last residue. D genes are given only for firm matches. Expanded clones are given a class, and other clones once, few, many or no size at all.

len	v_gene	j_gene	abundance	d_gene	CDR3nt	CDR3aa
14	TRBV7-8	TRBJ2-7	many	-	TGTGCCAGCAGCTTAATTGAGAGCTCCTACGAGCAGTACTTC	CASSLIESSYEQYF
13	TRBV5-4	TRBJ2-3	-	-	TGTGCCAGCATAGGACCTCCTACAGATACGCAGTATTTT	CASIGPPTDTQYF
16	TRBV28	TRBJ1-6	many	-	TGTGCCAGCAAAATAGCCGGAACGGGATATAATTCACCCCTCCACTTT	CASKIAGTGYNSPLHF
15	TRBV6-1	TRBJ2-1	-	TRBD2	TGTGCCACCCAAGCTTTGGCTAGCGGGAGGAATGAGCAGTTCTTC	CATQALASGRNEQFF
19	TRBV2	TRBJ2-6	-	-	TGTGCCAGCAGTGAGGCTCTCCTCCCTTCCGGCTCTGGGGCCAACGTCCTGACTTTC	CASSEALLPSGSGANVLTF
14	TRBV19	TRBJ2-1	many	TRBD2	TGTGCCAGTAGTACTCGGACTAGCTCTTATGAGCAGTTCTTC	CASSTRTSSYEQFF
15	TRBV4-2	TRBJ2-1	-	TRBD2	TGTGCCAGCAGCCCTAGCGGGAGGGAATACAATGAGCAGTTCTTC	CASSPSGREYNEQFF
15	TRBV5-1	TRBJ1-1	many	-	TGCGCCAGCAGCTTGTCCGGGGCTTGGGGCACTGAAGCTTTCTTT	CASSLSGAWGTEAFF
14	TRBV11-1	TRBJ2-5	few	-	TGTGCCAGCAGCTCCCGCGGGATGGGTGCGACCCAGTACTTC	CASSSRGMGATQYF
14	TRBV12-3/TRBV12-4	TRBJ2-7	few	TRBD2	TGTGCCAGCAGCCCCTCCGGGAGGGTTTACGAGCAGTACTTC	CASSPSGRVYEQYF
16	TRBV6-2/TRBV6-3	TRBJ2-1	-	-	TGTGCCAGCAGTTACTCCCCTGGAAGCTCCTACAATGAGCAGTTCTTC	CASSYSPGSSYNEQFF
13	TRBV7-9	TRBJ2-1	few	-	TGTGCCAGCAGCTTAAACTACGGAGGTGAGCAGTTCTTC	CASSLNYGGEQFF
16	TRBV11-2	TRBJ2-3	-	TRBD2	TGTGCCAGCAGCCGCCGAGTAGCGGGAGGCGTAGATACGCAGTATTTT	CASSRRVAGGVDTQYF
14	TRBV29-1	TRBJ2-3	few	TRBD2	TGCAGCGCCGGACTAGCGGGAGGGATTGATACGCAGTATTTT	CSAGLAGGIDTQYF
13	TRBV30	TRBJ1-4	few	TRBD1	TGTGCCTGGAACAGGGGGCAAGGAGAAAAACTGTTTTTT	CAWNRGQGEKLFF
15	TRBV7-2	TRBJ1-1	many	-	TGTGCCAGCAGCTTTAGGGGGGGCGCTAGCACTGAAGCTTTCTTT	CASSFRGGASTEAFF
15	TRBV19	TRBJ1-1	-	-	TGTGCCAGTAGTATAATGGGCAGGGGAGACACTGAAGCTTTCTTT	CASSIMGRGDTEAFF
11	TRBV30	TRBJ1-1	many	-	TGTGCCTGGAGTGTAACATTGGAAGCTTTCTTT	CAWSVTLEAFF
17	TRBV19	TRBJ1-1	many	-	TGTGCCAGTATCCCTCGGGCAGGGAAGGTATTCAGCACTGAAGCTTTCTTT	CASIPRAGKVFSTEAFF
15	TRBV6-1	TRBJ2-4	-	-	TGTGCCAGCAGTGAAGCGGGACTAGCCAAAAACATTCAGTACTTC	CASSEAGLAKNIQYF
19	TRBV5-5	TRBJ2-1	-	-	TGTGCCAGCAGCTTGGAGGGCTCGGCGGGGCCCCCTCAGCACAATGAGCAGTTCTTC	CASSLEGSAGPPQHNEQFF
15	TRBV12-3/TRBV12-4	TRBJ2-2	few	-	TGTGCCAGCAGTTTAGTCGGGAGTCTAGCCGGGGAGCTGTTTTTT	CASSLVGSLAGELFF
13	TRBV10-3	TRBJ2-2	-	-	TGTGCCATCTCCGAGGGCAATACCGGGGAGCTGTTTTTT	CAISEGNTGELFF
15	TRBV28	TRBJ2-1	-	TRBD2	TGTGCCAGCAGTAACCCAGCGGGAGAGGGCAATGAGCAGTTCTTC	CASSNPAGEGNEQFF
13	TRBV3-1	TRBJ2-5	many	-	TGTGCCAGCAGCCAAGTGTTCCAAGAGACCCAGTACTTC	CASSQVFQETQYF
16	TRBV24-1	TRBJ2-1	many	TRBD2	TGTGCCACCAGTGATTTCGGGGAGGGTTCGTCAAATGAGCAGTTCTTC	CATSDFGEGSSNEQFF
14	TRBV27	TRBJ1-4	-	-	TGTGCCAGCAGTTTAACAGGGACGGTGGAAAAACTGTTTTTT	CASSLTGTVEKLFF
17	TRBV3-1	TRBJ2-7	-	TRBD2	TGTGCCAGCAGCCTTGGGACTAGCGGGAGACTTGGCTACGAGCAGTACTTC	CASSLGTSGRLGYEQYF
15	TRBV20-1	TRBJ2-3	many	TRBD1	TGCAGTGCCGCCAGGTGGACAGGGGGCAGGGATACGCAGTATTTT	CSAARWTGGRDTQYF
16	TRBV7-6	TRBJ1-1	-	-	TGTGCCAGCAGCATAAGACAGGTCCAGCCGAACACTGAAGCTTTCTTT	CASSIRQVQPNTEAFF
15	TRBV7-8	TRBJ1-2	-	-	TGTGCCAGCAGCTTGGAGGAGGCCAACAGGGCTGGCTACACCTTC	CASSLEEANRAGYTF
13	TRBV28	TRBJ2-1	-	TRBD2	TGTGCCAGCAGGTCGGGGGAGGGCGGTGAGCAGTTCTTC	CASRSGEGGEQFF
16	TRBV20-1	TRBJ2-2	many	TRBD2	TGCAGTGCTAGATCGGGACTAGCGGGAGGCTCCGGGGAGCTGTTTTTT	CSARSGLAGGSGELFF
13	TRBV7-3	TRBJ1-2	-	-	TGTGCCAGCAGCTTAACCGCCGGTATGGGCTACACCTTC	CASSLTAGMGYTF
13	TRBV19	TRBJ2-7	-	-	TGTGCCAGTAGTCCCACAGGGACCTACGAGCAGTACTTC	CASSPTGTYEQYF
14	TRBV11-2	TRBJ1-5	many	-	TGTGCCAGCAGCTTTAGCCCAGGGGTGCAGCCCCAGCATTTT	CASSFSPGVQPQHF
14	TRBV6-1	TRBJ2-7	many	-	TGTGCCAGCAGCGCGGACAGCCAGACCTACGAGCAGTACTTC	CASSADSQTYEQYF
14	TRBV20-1	TRBJ2-1	many	TRBD1	TGCAGTGCTGATGACAGGGGGGTCGACAATGAGCAGTTCTTC	CSADDRGVDNEQFF
15	TRBV6-5	TRBJ1-1	few	-	TGTGCCAGCAGTTACTCGGATGGGGGAGTCACTGAAGCTTTCTTT	CASSYSDGGVTEAFF
12	TRBV14	TRBJ1-6	-	-	TGTGCCAGCAGCCAGGTCAATTCACCCCTCCACTTT	CASSQVNSPLHF
12	TRBV6-1	TRBJ1-2	few	-	TGTGCCAGCAGGGACACTGTTGGTGGCTACACCTTC	CASRDTVGGYTF
17	TRBV6-1	TRBJ1-4	few	-	TGTGCCAGCAGTTTCGGGGGGGGGGGCGCAACTAATGAAAAACTGTTTTTT	CASSFGGGGATNEKLFF
15	TRBV14	TRBJ1-6	few	-	TGTGCCAGCAGCCAAGATGGCAGGGGTAATTCACCCCTCCACTTT	CASSQDGRGNSPLHF
15	TRBV6-1	TRBJ2-3	few	TRBD2	TGTGCCAGCAGTTACGGGGGGACTATCACAGATACGCAGTATTTT	CASSYGGTITDTQYF
18	TRBV24-1	TRBJ2-1	many	TRBD1	TGTGCCACCAGTGGCCCCAATCCCGGGACAGGGACCCTCGATGAGCAGTTCTTC	CATSGPNPGTGTLDEQFF
14	TRBV11-1	TRBJ2-3	-	-	TGTGCCAGCGCAGGGGACCCTAGCACAGATACGCAGTATTTC	CASAGDPSTDTQYF
13	TRBV7-8	TRBJ2-1	-	-	TGTGCCAGCAGTTTGATTGTAGGCGATGAGCAGTTCTTC	CASSLIVGDEQFF
13	TRBV10-2	TRBJ2-7	-	-	TGCGCCAGCGGTTCTGGGACCTTCTACGAGCAGTACTTC	CASGSGTFYEQYF
18	TRBV28	TRBJ1-3	-	-	TGTGCCAGCAGTTTGGGACGTTACCCGTTTGTTTCTGGAAACACCATATATTTT	CASSLGRYPFVSGNTIYF
14	TRBV27	TRBJ1-5	many	TRBD1	TGTGCCAGCAGTTTGGAGGGGGCGGGTCAGCCCCAGCATTTT	CASSLEGAGQPQHF